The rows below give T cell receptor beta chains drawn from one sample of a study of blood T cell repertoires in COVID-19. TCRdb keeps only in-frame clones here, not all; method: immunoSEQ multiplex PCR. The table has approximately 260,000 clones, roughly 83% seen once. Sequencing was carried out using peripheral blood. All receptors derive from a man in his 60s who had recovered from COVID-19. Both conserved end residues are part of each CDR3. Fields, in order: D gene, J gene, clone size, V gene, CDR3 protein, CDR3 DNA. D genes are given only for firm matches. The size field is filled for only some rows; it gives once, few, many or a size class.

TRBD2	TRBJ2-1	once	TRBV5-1	CASRQGTSYEQFF	TGCGCCAGCAGACAAGGGACTAGTTATGAGCAGTTCTTC
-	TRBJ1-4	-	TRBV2	CASSVGDGLDGNEKLFF	TGTGCCAGCAGTGTGGGTGACGGACTCGATGGTAATGAAAAACTGTTTTTT
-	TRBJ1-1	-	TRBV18	CASSAGPQNTEAFF	TGTGCCAGCTCAGCGGGACCCCAGAACACTGAAGCTTTCTTT
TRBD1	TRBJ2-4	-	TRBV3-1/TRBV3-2	CASSTQTGVKNIQYF	TGTGCCAGCAGCACACAGACAGGGGTCAAAAACATTCAGTACTTC
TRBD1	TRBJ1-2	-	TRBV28	CASSERGRANYGYTF	TGTGCCAGCAGCGAGAGGGGGCGAGCTAACTATGGCTACACCTTC
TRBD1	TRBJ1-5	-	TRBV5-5	CASSLGGTGFQPQHF	TGTGCCAGCAGCTTGGGGGGGACAGGGTTCCAGCCCCAGCATTTT
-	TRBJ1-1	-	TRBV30	CAWSGGVGTEAFF	TGTGCCTGGTCGGGAGGGGTTGGGACTGAAGCTTTCTTT
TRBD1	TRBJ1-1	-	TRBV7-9	CASSWGGQGGAFF	TGTGCCAGCAGCTGGGGTGGACAGGGTGGGGCTTTCTTT
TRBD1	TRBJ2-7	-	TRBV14	CASSQVDRAKQYF	TGTGCCAGCAGCCAAGTTGACAGGGCCAAGCAGTACTTC
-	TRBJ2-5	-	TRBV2	CASGGIQETQYF	TGTGCCAGCGGGGGGATCCAAGAGACCCAGTACTTC
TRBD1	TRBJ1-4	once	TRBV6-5	CASSPPGTGEKLFF	TGTGCCAGCAGCCCCCCAGGGACAGGTGAAAAACTGTTTTTT
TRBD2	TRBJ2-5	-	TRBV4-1	CASSQEPSGGTKQETQYF	TGCGCCAGCAGCCAAGAACCTAGCGGGGGGACAAAACAAGAGACCCAGTACTTC
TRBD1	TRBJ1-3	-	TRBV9	CASSPRQGAGNTIYF	TGTGCCAGCAGCCCGAGACAGGGGGCTGGAAACACCATATATTTT
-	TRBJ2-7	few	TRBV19	CATMGRGYEQYF	TGTGCCACCATGGGTCGGGGCTACGAGCAGTACTTC
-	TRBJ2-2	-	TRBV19	CASSSSPLERPGELFF	TGTGCCAGTAGTTCCTCCCCGCTAGAGCGTCCCGGGGAGCTGTTTTTT
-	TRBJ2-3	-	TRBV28	CASKVDMRNTDTQYF	TGTGCCAGCAAGGTCGATATGAGGAACACAGATACGCAGTATTTT
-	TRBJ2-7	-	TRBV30	CAWKKGRVWDEQYF	TGTGCCTGGAAAAAAGGCAGGGTATGGGACGAGCAGTACTTC
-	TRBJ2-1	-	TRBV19	CASNRGPPNNEQFF	TGTGCCAGTAATAGAGGGCCGCCTAACAATGAGCAGTTCTTC
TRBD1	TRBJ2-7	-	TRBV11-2	CASSLQTGGYEQYF	TGTGCCAGCAGCTTACAAACAGGGGGCTACGAGCAGTACTTC
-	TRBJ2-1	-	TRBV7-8	CASSLGGGANEQFF	TGTGCCAGCAGCTTAGGTGGGGGGGCTAATGAGCAGTTCTTC
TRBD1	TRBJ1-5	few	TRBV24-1	CATSPTGGSYQPQHF	TGTGCCACCAGTCCGACAGGGGGCTCATATCAGCCCCAGCATTTT
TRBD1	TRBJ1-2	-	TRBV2	CASSLDRVNGYTF	TGTGCCAGCAGTCTCGACAGGGTTAATGGCTACACCTTC
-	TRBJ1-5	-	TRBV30	CAWSVRGGSNQPQHF	TGTGCCTGGAGTGTACGGGGAGGATCCAATCAGCCCCAGCATTTT
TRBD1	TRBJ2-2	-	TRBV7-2	CASSLRRQGAGGELFF	TGTGCCAGCAGCTTAAGGCGACAGGGGGCGGGCGGGGAGCTGTTTTTT
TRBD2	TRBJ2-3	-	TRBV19	CASSKTSGETDTQYF	TGTGCCAGTAGTAAGACTAGCGGGGAGACAGATACGCAGTATTTT
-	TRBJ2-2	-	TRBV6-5	CASSYGASEELFF	TGTGCCAGCAGTTACGGGGCTAGTGAGGAGCTGTTTTTT
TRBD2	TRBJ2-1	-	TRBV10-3	CAVKTSGNHNEQFF	TGTGCCGTGAAGACTAGCGGGAACCACAATGAGCAGTTCTTC
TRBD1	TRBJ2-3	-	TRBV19	CASSTRQGDRTDTQYF	TGTGCCAGTAGTACCCGACAGGGGGATCGCACAGATACGCAGTATTTT
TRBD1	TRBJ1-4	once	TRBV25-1	CASSELDRGIHEKLFF	TGTGCCAGCAGTGAATTAGACAGGGGTATTCATGAAAAACTGTTTTTT
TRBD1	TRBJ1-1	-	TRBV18	CASSQGQRMNTEAFF	TGTGCCAGCTCACAGGGACAGAGGATGAACACTGAAGCTTTCTTT
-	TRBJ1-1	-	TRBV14	CASREAPNTEAFF	TGTGCCAGCAGGGAGGCACCAAACACTGAAGCTTTCTTT
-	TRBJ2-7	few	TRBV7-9	CASSLVGDEQYF	TGTGCCAGCAGCTTAGTAGGGGACGAGCAGTACTTC
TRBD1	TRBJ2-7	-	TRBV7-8	CASSPTSGQLYEQYF	TGTGCCAGCAGTCCCACTTCGGGACAGTTATACGAGCAGTACTTC
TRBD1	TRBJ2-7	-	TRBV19	CASSIRTGGVEQYF	TGTGCCAGTAGTATCCGGACAGGGGGGGTCGAGCAGTACTTC
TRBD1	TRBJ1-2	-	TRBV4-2	CASSQGTDFYGYTF	TGTGCCAGCAGCCAGGGGACAGACTTCTATGGCTACACCTTC
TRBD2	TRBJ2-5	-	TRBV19	CASKTSGVETQYF	TGTGCCAGTAAGACTAGCGGGGTAGAGACCCAGTACTTC
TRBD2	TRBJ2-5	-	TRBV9	CASSVMGGTQETQYF	TGTGCCAGCAGCGTGATGGGGGGGACCCAAGAGACCCAGTACTTC
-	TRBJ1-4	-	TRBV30	CAWSGLEGGEKLFF	TGTGCCTGGTCCGGTTTGGAAGGGGGTGAAAAACTGTTTTTT
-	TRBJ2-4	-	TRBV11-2	CASSLVGSLSNIQYF	TGTGCCAGCAGCTTAGTCGGGTCTCTAAGTAACATTCAGTACTTC
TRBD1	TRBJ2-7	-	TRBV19	CATQGATYEQYF	TGTGCCACCCAGGGGGCCACCTACGAGCAGTACTTC
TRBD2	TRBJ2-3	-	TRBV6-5	CASSLSGSITDTQYF	TGTGCCAGCAGTCTTAGCGGGAGTATCACAGATACGCAGTATTTT
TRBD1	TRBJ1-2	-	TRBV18	CASSPRAGQGAYGYTF	TGTGCCAGCTCACCACGGGCGGGACAGGGCGCCTATGGCTACACCTTC
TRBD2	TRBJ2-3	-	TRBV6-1	CASSASAGGPTDTQYF	TGTGCCAGCAGTGCCTCAGCGGGGGGGCCAACAGATACGCAGTATTTT
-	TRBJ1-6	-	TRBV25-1	CASRVGDSPLHF	TGTGCCAGCAGGGTAGGGGATTCACCCCTCCACTTT
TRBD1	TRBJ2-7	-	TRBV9	CASSPNPQGAGEQYF	TGTGCCAGCAGCCCCAACCCACAGGGGGCGGGCGAGCAGTACTTC
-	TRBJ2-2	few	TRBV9	CASSRGAMVGTGELFF	TGTGCCAGCAGCCGCGGCGCGATGGTGGGCACCGGGGAGCTGTTTTTT
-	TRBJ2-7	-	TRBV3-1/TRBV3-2	CASSQTPTVEQYF	TGTGCCAGCAGCCAAACCCCGACAGTCGAGCAGTACTTC
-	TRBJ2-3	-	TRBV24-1	CATSDLLGTDTQYF	TGTGCCACCAGTGATTTGTTAGGCACAGATACGCAGTATTTT
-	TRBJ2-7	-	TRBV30	CAWSPKGVREQYF	TGTGCCTGGAGTCCGAAAGGGGTGAGGGAGCAGTACTTC
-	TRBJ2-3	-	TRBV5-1	CASSLVGQFTDTQYF	TGCGCCAGCAGCTTGGTTGGGCAGTTCACAGATACGCAGTATTTT
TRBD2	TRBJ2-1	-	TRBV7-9	CASSSERGPQSSYNEQFF	TGTGCCAGCAGCTCGGAGCGGGGGCCCCAAAGCTCCTACAATGAGCAGTTCTTC